The 29 T cell receptor beta chains below all came from one sample that was sequenced in a study of memory CD4+ T cells and cytomegalovirus serostatus. Single viable CD3+CD4+CD8-CD45RO+ cells were sorted as the memory CD4+ T cells. Measured with immunoSEQ multiplex PCR; TCRdb has only the in-frame clones, and not every one. Among about 39,000 clones listed, roughly 80% were seen once. Material: memory CD4+ T cells from blood. Every receptor here comes from an adult in good health and CMV-seronegative.

The V call is TRBV7-8, the J call TRBJ2-7, with 8 bases identical to TRBD2. CDR3 length: 15 residues. V gave up 1 base and J gave up 2 bases; unmatched junction bases: 4. Germline CDR1 SGHVS, CDR2 FQNEAQ. DNA of the CDR3: TGTGCCAGCAGCTTAGGTCCGGGGGGGACCTACGAGCAGTACTTC. Protein product: CASSLGPGGTYEQYF.

This clone was seen just once. The chain couples TRBV5-4 to TRBJ2-5; D might be TRBD2 (5 bases). Between the trimmed V and J ends, which lost 4 bases and 4 bases, there was a span of 14 bases. Germline values: CDR1 SGHNT, CDR2 YYREEE (reference sequence). This CDR3 comprises 14 residues. The CDR3 here is CASSTASLLETQYF. Here the CDR3 DNA reads TGTGCCAGCAGCACGGCTAGCCTCCTAGAGACCCAGTACTTC.

This clone was counted a few times. CDR3 amino acids: CASSLRTSRNQPQHF. CDR3 DNA sequence: TGTGCCAGCAGCTTGCGAACGTCCCGCAATCAGCCCCAGCATTTT. The chain has TRBV5-8 and TRBJ1-5; no clear D. Germline loops: CDR1 SGHTS, CDR2 YDEGEE. The V gene lost 1 base and the J gene lost 2 bases, with 10 bases spanning the gap. CDR3 length: 15 amino acids.

This chain links TRBV27 with TRBJ1-3; TRBD1 matches 10 bases. The CDR3 runs to 15 residues. Germline CDR1 is MNHEY and CDR2 is SMNVEV (reference sequence). With 5 bases clipped from V and 5 bases from J, the junction kept 6 bases outside the gene matches. In nucleotides, the CDR3 is TGTGCCAGCAGTGGCCGGGACAGGGGAAGAAACACCATATATTTT. It codes for CASSGRDRGRNTIYF.

Notes on this clone: The same CDR3 arises from other DNA sequences in this sample as well. The chain couples TRBV2 to TRBJ2-3; 9 bases map to TRBD1. Trimming cost V 9 bases and J 3 bases; bases outside gene matches: 1. Germline CDR1 reads SNHLY; CDR2 reads FYNNEI. This CDR3 is built from 12 residues. Here the CDR3 DNA reads TGTGCCAGGGGACAGGGAACAGATACGCAGTATTTT. This encodes CARGQGTDTQYF. The full variable domain, its missing parts supplied by reference TRBV2 and TRBJ2-3, is EPEVTQTPSHQVTQMGQEVILRCVPISNHLYFYWYRQILGQKVEFLVSFYNNEISEKSEIFDDQFSVERPDGSNFTLKIRSTKLEDSAMYFCARGQGTDTQYFGPGTRLTVL.

This chain joins TRBV30 and TRBJ2-7, with 10 bases aligning to TRBD1. Germline CDR1 and CDR2: GTSNPN and SVGIG (reference sequence). V shed 4 bases, J shed 6 bases, and the junction held 3 bases outside the gene matches. The length of the CDR3 is 12 residues. CDR3 sequence: CAWTRDRGEQYF. In DNA, the CDR3 is TGTGCCTGGACCAGGGACAGGGGCGAGCAGTACTTC.

This rearrangement joins TRBV14 to TRBJ1-2; D gene unclear. The length of the CDR3 is 13 residues. V lost 4 bases to trimming and J lost 5 bases, with 11 bases between them. The V gene's germline CDR1 is SGHDN and CDR2 FVKESK. The CDR3 is CASSPMSSYGYTF. Here the CDR3 DNA reads TGTGCCAGCAGCCCCATGAGCTCTTATGGCTACACCTTC.

The CDR3 DNA follows: TGTGCCAGCCGAACAGCAAACACTGAAGCTTTCTTT. Translated, it gives CASRTANTEAFF. This chain joins TRBV19 and TRBJ1-1; D is unclear. This CDR3 has 12 amino acids. CDR1 is LNHDA, CDR2 SQIVND, per germline (reference sequence). Trimming removed 9 bases from V and 2 bases from J, with 10 bases in between.

The chain couples TRBV19 to TRBJ1-5, with D unresolved. The germline CDR1 and CDR2 sequences are LNHDA and SQIVND (reference sequence). Deletions cut 6 bases from V and 2 bases from J, with 14 bases between. This CDR3 comprises 15 residues. This CDR3 is CASRGTGSGNQPQHF. CDR3 coding DNA: TGTGCCAGTAGAGGAACGGGGAGTGGCAATCAGCCCCAGCATTTT.

The J gene is TRBJ2-7, the V gene TRBV6-5; TRBD1 might be the D (6 bases). V was trimmed by 4 bases and J by 3 bases, leaving 19 bases between them. Per the germline V gene, CDR1 is MNHEY and CDR2 is SVGAGI. CDR3 length equals 16 residues. In DNA, the CDR3 is TGTGCCAGCAGTTCCACAACAGGGCGGAACCTCTACGAGCAGTACTTC. It translates to CASSSTTGRNLYEQYF.

This chain connects TRBV6-4 to TRBJ2-2; TRBD1 matches at 9 bases. With 10 bases clipped from V and 2 bases from J, the junction kept 5 bases outside the gene matches. Per germline, CDR1 MRHNA and CDR2 SNTAGT. The CDR3 is made up of 14 amino acids. The chain's CDR3 is CATGTGRNTGELFF. In DNA form, the CDR3 reads TGTGCCACGGGGACAGGGCGAAACACCGGGGAGCTGTTTTTT.

The chain uses TRBV18 and TRBJ2-7, with 8 bases lining up with TRBD1. Germline lookup yields CDR1 KGHSH and CDR2 LQKENI. V lost 4 bases, J lost 5 bases, and 7 bases stayed unmatched. This CDR3 has 14 residues. DNA of the CDR3: TGTGCCAGCTCACGGTCTGACAGGGGCCACGAGCAGTACTTC. Translation gives CASSRSDRGHEQYF. Full variable domain (remainder filled in from reference TRBV18 and TRBJ2-7): NAGVMQNPRHLVRRRGQEARLRCSPMKGHSHVYWYRQLPEEGLKFMVYLQKENIIDESGMPKERFSAEFPKEGPSILRIQQVVRGDSAAYFCASSRSDRGHEQYFGPGTRLTVT.

The chain has TRBV4-2 and TRBJ1-1; weak D call: TRBD1 (5 bases). V was shortened by 1 base and J by 4 bases, with 13 bases between the two germline ends. This CDR3 has 15 amino acids. In germline, CDR1 is LGHNA, CDR2 YNFKEQ. The CDR3 is CASSQVAYGATEAFF. The CDR3 nucleotides read TGTGCCAGCAGCCAAGTGGCCTACGGGGCCACTGAAGCTTTCTTT.

This rearrangement joins TRBV6-5 to TRBJ1-1, with 9 positions matching TRBD1. In germline, CDR1 is MNHEY, CDR2 SVGAGI. The trim removed 4 bases at V and 1 base at J, leaving 4 bases unmatched. CDR3 length equals 15 residues. The CDR3 protein is CASSLGQGWNTEAFF. The CDR3 DNA follows: TGTGCCAGCAGTTTAGGACAGGGGTGGAACACTGAAGCTTTCTTT.

This clone was detected only once. The chain combines TRBV5-1 with TRBJ1-2; possible D gene TRBD1, 6 bases. The CDR3 consists of 16 residues. V shed 3 bases and J shed 3 bases, with 18 bases lying between them. The germline CDR1 and CDR2 sequences are SGHRS and YFSETQ. The CDR3 reads CASSSMGTPIDYGYTF. Here the CDR3 DNA reads TGCGCCAGCAGCTCTATGGGGACACCCATTGACTATGGCTACACCTTC.

The chain combines TRBV18 with TRBJ2-1, with D hard to call. This CDR3 has 16 amino acids. The germline V and J ends were trimmed by 4 bases and 0 bases, with 13 bases remaining between them. Germline CDR1 reads KGHSH; CDR2 reads LQKENI. CDR3 sequence: CASSLISGSSYNEQFF. The CDR3 DNA follows: TGTGCCAGCTCACTAATCTCAGGAAGCTCCTACAATGAGCAGTTCTTC.

This clone was seen more than once but under ten times. J is TRBJ1-2 and V is TRBV6-6; the D gene is possibly TRBD1 (5 bases). Trimming removed 7 bases at V and 6 bases at J, with 12 bases between. CDR1 is MNHNY, CDR2 SVGAGI, per germline (reference sequence). CDR3 length: 12 amino acids. The CDR3 sequence is CASMSGANGYTF. The CDR3 DNA sequence: TGTGCCAGCATGAGTGGGGCGAATGGCTACACCTTC.

The genes are TRBV20-1 and TRBJ2-5; D is unclear. Germline CDR1 DFQATT, CDR2 SNEGSKA (reference sequence). The V and J ends lost 7 bases and 5 bases respectively, with 11 bases between them. CDR3 length: 11 amino acids. CDR3 protein: CSGESRETQYF. The CDR3 coding sequence is TGCAGTGGGGAATCACGGGAGACCCAGTACTTC.

The chain carries TRBV4-1 and TRBJ1-6; D is unclear. V was shortened by 0 bases and J by 7 bases, with 16 bases between the two germline ends. This CDR3 has 17 residues. Germline assignment: CDR1 MGHRA and CDR2 YSYEKL. CDR3 coding DNA: TGCGCCAGCAGCCAAGATCGGTACGGGGTAACAAATTCACCCCTCCACTTT. This translates into CASSQDRYGVTNSPLHF.

The V call is TRBV5-8, the J call TRBJ1-2; TRBD1 might be the D (5 bases). The CDR3 length is 14 residues. The V gene's germline CDR1 is SGHTS and CDR2 YDEGEE. V lost 3 bases and J 5 bases, leaving 14 bases between the germline ends. DNA for the CDR3: TGTGCCAGCAGCTGGTCCAGGGCAGGGTATGGCTACACCTTC. The encoded protein is CASSWSRAGYGYTF.

The V call is TRBV11-2, the J call TRBJ2-1; the match to TRBD2 covers 12 bases. With 5 bases clipped from V and 1 base from J, the junction kept 3 bases outside the gene matches. The CDR3 loop spans 16 amino acids. Germline V gene data show CDR1 as SGHAT and CDR2 as FQNNGV. CDR3 coding DNA: TGTGCCAGCAGCCCTAGCGGGGGGGCATCCTACAATGAGCAGTTCTTC. Amino acid sequence: CASSPSGGASYNEQFF.

This rearrangement joins TRBV5-1 to TRBJ2-6, with a tentative D call TRBD2 (6 bases). The CDR3 runs 16 residues. Germline V CDR1 and CDR2: SGHRS, YFSETQ. Trimming pared 0 bases from V and 0 bases from J, leaving 7 bases between. Here the CDR3 DNA reads TGCGCCAGCAGCTTGGAAGCGGGCTCTGGGGCCAACGTCCTGACTTTC. This gives the protein CASSLEAGSGANVLTF.

The chain carries TRBV6-1 and TRBJ1-1; 7 nucleotides align to TRBD1. V trimming: 6 bases; J trimming: 3 bases; junction bases outside the gene matches: 4. Germline CDR1 reads MNHNS; CDR2 reads SASEGT. This CDR3 spans 13 amino acids. The CDR3 here is CASRSGQYTEAFF. CDR3 in DNA: TGTGCCAGCAGATCGGGACAGTACACTGAAGCTTTCTTT.

The rearrangement uses TRBV6-5 and TRBJ2-5; TRBD2 matches at 10 bases. The V gene end was trimmed by 6 bases and the J gene end by 7 bases; junction bases not matched to a gene: 11. The CDR3 has 15 residues. The germline V gene has CDR1 MNHEY and CDR2 SVGAGI. The CDR3 sequence is CASRPRTSGLSTQYF. Here the CDR3 DNA reads TGTGCCAGCAGACCTAGGACTAGCGGTCTATCGACCCAGTACTTC.

This rearrangement joins TRBV6-1 to TRBJ1-2; 8 bases are a match to TRBD1. The J segment lost 0 bases and the V segment lost 5 bases, leaving 5 bases of the junction unmatched. Germline lookup yields CDR1 MNHNS and CDR2 SASEGT. This CDR3 is built from 15 residues. The CDR3 DNA is TGTGCCAGCAGTATCCGACAGGGGACTAACTATGGCTACACCTTC. It is translated as CASSIRQGTNYGYTF.

The V and J genes are TRBV15 and TRBJ2-7; TRBD1 matches at 8 bases. Germline-derived CDR1 and CDR2 are LNHNV and YYDKDF (reference sequence). The ends lost 1 base at V and 11 bases at J; junction bases unmatched: 10. The CDR3 contains 14 residues. CDR3 DNA sequence: TGTGCCACCAGCAGAGGATTGGAGGACAGGGAGGAGTACTTC. Amino acids: CATSRGLEDREEYF. Using reference TRBV15 and TRBJ2-7 for the parts outside the CDR3, the full variable domain is DAMVIQNPRYQVTQFGKPVTLSCSQTLNHNVMYWYQQKSSQAPKLLFHYYDKDFNNEADTPDNFQSRRPNTSFCFLDIRSPGLGDTAMYLCATSRGLEDREEYFGPGTRLTVT.

The chain links TRBV27 to TRBJ2-6, with 9 bases fitting TRBD1. Trimming cost V 4 bases and J 0 bases; bases outside gene matches: 10. The CDR3 consists of 19 residues. Per the germline V gene, CDR1 is MNHEY and CDR2 is SMNVEV (reference sequence). The CDR3 region is CASSSPGQGPLSGANVLTF. The DNA of the CDR3 is TGTGCCAGCAGTTCACCGGGACAGGGCCCTCTCTCTGGGGCCAACGTCCTGACTTTC.

A word on this clone: Compared with germline, one end of the junction differs, possibly owing to a read error. V usage is TRBV30 and J usage is TRBJ1-4; a weak D match, TRBD1 (5 bases). The CDR3 is made up of 12 amino acids. Germline lookup yields CDR1 GTSNPN and CDR2 SVGIG (reference sequence). DNA of the CDR3: TGTGCCTGGAGTGGGGACGGACGGCTTTTGGTTTTT. It specifies CAWSGDGRLLVF.

V gene TRBV5-8 combines with J gene TRBJ2-7, with a tentative D call TRBD2 (6 bases). The V end was cut by 0 bases, the J end by 1 base, with 8 bases between. Germline V lookup: CDR1 SGHTS, CDR2 YDEGEE. This CDR3 is built from 14 residues. Here the CDR3 DNA reads TGTGCCAGCAGCTTGGACGGGAGATCCTACGAGCAGTACTTC. It is translated as CASSLDGRSYEQYF. Drawing the rest from reference TRBV5-8 and TRBJ2-7, the complete variable domain is EAGVTQSPTHLIKTRGQQATLRCSPISGHTSVYWYQQALGLGLQFLLWYDEGEERNRGNFPPRFSGRQFPNYSSELNVNALELEDSALYLCASSLDGRSYEQYFGPGTRLTVT.